The present entry profiles one T cell receptor (beta chain) with its context. The data stem from a study of blood T cell repertoires in COVID-19. About the study: Researchers got acute and convalescent COVID-19 samples from the United States, Italy and Spain. In each case, the material was cDNA or gDNA derived from T cells, B-cell-depleted T cells, or PBMCs.

V was pared by 3 bases and J by 4 bases, with 17 bases of the junction left unmatched. This CDR3 spans 19 amino acids. CDR1 and CDR2 from the germline V gene are KGHDR and SFDVKD. In the original analysis: Estimated nucleated cell counts came from reference gene primer amplification. Repertoires were generated with immunoSEQ multiplex PCR, while TCRdb's copy carries only in-frame clones and drops some. V, J and clone size are those of that table, while D and trimming were read from the DNA. In the table there are approximately 210,000 clones, 88% of which are singletons. This receptor was identified in a human donor in a cohort sampled during active COVID-19. This chain connects TRBV24-1 to TRBJ2-1, with 7 bases fitting TRBD1. What was sequenced was peripheral blood. CDR3 nucleotide sequence: TGTGCCACCAGTGATCAAGGACTGGGACAGAACAATAATTACAATGAGCAGTTCTTC. Translating it yields CATSDQGLGQNNNYNEQFF.